Listed below are T cell receptor beta chains from one sample, sequenced in a study of T cell repertoires in cytomegalovirus infection. TCRdb reprocessed the reads with MiXCR, giving one entry per CDR3 protein. The sample lists under 250,000 distinct CDR3 sequences; about 12% were seen once. Sequencing was carried out using PBMCs. The receptors originated from a human donor in good health (CMV status not recorded). Some clones in this sample may be carry-over from other donors' samples. Both conserved end residues are part of each CDR3. The D gene is left open where the match is weak. Size is stated for part of the rows, as once, few or many counts, or as a class when the clone is expanded.

TRBV2,-,TRBJ2-7,-,CASKEGSYEQYF,TGTGCCAGCAAGGAGGGGTCCTACGAGCAGTACTTC
TRBV7-2,-,TRBJ1-1,many,CASSLDRTSGAFF,TGTGCCAGCAGCCTTGACAGGACCTCAGGAGCTTTCTTT
TRBV28,TRBD1,TRBJ2-4,-,CASSGLQGDRGNIQYF,TGTGCCAGCAGTGGATTACAGGGCGACAGGGGAAACATTCAGTACTTC
TRBV4-2,TRBD2,TRBJ2-5,-,CASSQGIAGWETQYF,TGTGCCAGCAGCCAAGGAATAGCGGGCTGGGAGACCCAGTACTTC
TRBV7-2,-,TRBJ1-6,many,CASSVQAGGNNSPLHF,TGTGCCAGCAGCGTACAGGCGGGGGGGAATAATTCACCCCTCCACTTT
TRBV20-1,-,TRBJ2-3,-,CSVHRPSTDTQYF,TGCAGTGTACACAGACCGAGCACAGATACGCAGTATTTT
TRBV12-3/TRBV12-4,-,TRBJ1-5,-,CASAGGVNQPQHF,TGTGCCAGCGCCGGGGGGGTCAATCAGCCCCAGCATTTT
TRBV5-4,-,TRBJ2-1,many,CASSLGVADYYNEQFF,TGTGCCAGCAGCTTGGGGGTAGCGGACTACTACAATGAGCAGTTCTTC
TRBV2,-,TRBJ2-3,-,CASSRDPLPTNTQYF,TGTGCCAGCAGTAGGGACCCCCTTCCCACGAATACGCAGTATTTT
TRBV5-5,TRBD1,TRBJ1-1,many,CASSSPGQASADTEAFF,TGTGCCAGCAGCTCCCCGGGACAGGCTTCGGCCGACACTGAAGCTTTCTTT
TRBV18,-,TRBJ2-1,few,CASSRKGQSGNEQFF,TGTGCCAGCTCACGTAAGGGGCAAAGTGGCAATGAGCAGTTCTTC
TRBV7-8,-,TRBJ1-5,many,CASSLVSGSSQPQHF,TGTGCCAGCAGCTTAGTTTCAGGGTCCAGTCAGCCCCAGCATTTT
TRBV7-2,-,TRBJ2-6,many,CASSFTGLPSPGANVLTF,TGTGCCAGCAGCTTCACAGGGTTGCCGTCTCCTGGGGCCAACGTCCTGACTTTC
TRBV12-5,-,TRBJ1-6,many,CASGFYRDVSYNSPLHF,TGTGCTAGTGGTTTCTACAGGGACGTCTCCTATAATTCACCCCTCCACTTT
TRBV7-2,TRBD2,TRBJ2-7,many,CASSLRPSGSYEQYF,TGTGCCAGCAGCTTAAGGCCTAGCGGCTCCTACGAGCAGTACTTC
TRBV7-8,-,TRBJ2-5,-,CASSLAEKETQYF,TGTGCCAGCAGCTTAGCTGAGAAAGAGACCCAGTACTTC
TRBV6-1,TRBD2,TRBJ2-5,many,CASSEARVLLREGGETQYF,TGTGCCAGCAGTGAAGCACGAGTATTGTTGCGGGAGGGCGGGGAGACCCAGTACTTC
TRBV6-5,-,TRBJ1-3,-,CASSSPGVGGGNTIYF,TGTGCCAGCAGTTCTCCTGGGGTTGGTGGTGGAAACACCATATATTTT
TRBV19,-,TRBJ1-5,many,CASSIDSYSNQPQHF,TGTGCCAGTAGTATAGATTCCTATAGCAATCAGCCCCAGCATTTT
TRBV5-1,-,TRBJ2-3,-,CASSLGGFPDTQYF,TGCGCCAGCAGCTTGGGGGGTTTTCCAGATACGCAGTATTTT
TRBV7-2,TRBD1,TRBJ2-1,many,CASSSQGQSHNEQFF,TGTGCCAGCAGTTCTCAGGGACAGAGCCACAATGAGCAGTTCTTC
TRBV6-2/TRBV6-3,TRBD1,TRBJ2-1,-,CASRTGEGEQFF,TGTGCCAGCAGGACAGGGGAAGGTGAGCAGTTCTTC
TRBV24-1,TRBD1,TRBJ2-3,few,CATSDRTGGEDTQYF,TGTGCCACCAGTGATCGTACAGGGGGCGAAGATACGCAGTATTTT
TRBV4-2,TRBD2,TRBJ2-1,-,CASSQGSSGSMVWDEQFF,TGTGCCAGCAGCCAAGGCTCTAGCGGGAGCATGGTTTGGGATGAGCAGTTCTTC
TRBV19,TRBD2,TRBJ2-1,many,CASSILHSGGRNEQFF,TGTGCCAGTAGTATCCTACATAGCGGGGGGCGCAATGAGCAGTTCTTC
TRBV7-7,TRBD2,TRBJ2-3,many,CASSLFPSGGTDTQYF,TGTGCCAGCAGCTTATTCCCTAGCGGGGGCACAGATACGCAGTATTTT
TRBV5-4,-,TRBJ2-7,-,CASSLGDIDYEQYF,TGTGCCAGCAGCTTGGGGGACATCGACTACGAGCAGTACTTC
TRBV5-1,-,TRBJ2-2,-,CASSSGGEAGLTGKLFF,TGCGCCAGCAGCTCTGGGGGCGAGGCCGGATTGACCGGGAAGCTGTTTTTT
TRBV7-2,-,TRBJ1-1,many,CASSLGVGGQGTEAFF,TGTGCCAGCAGCTTAGGAGTAGGAGGGCAGGGGACTGAAGCTTTCTTT
TRBV28,-,TRBJ1-6,many,CASSLNSAGYNSPLHF,TGTGCCAGCAGTTTAAATTCAGCGGGGTATAATTCACCCCTCCACTTT
TRBV19,-,TRBJ2-7,-,CASSILGARAGYEQYF,TGTGCCAGTAGTATTTTGGGAGCCAGAGCTGGCTACGAGCAGTACTTC
TRBV6-2/TRBV6-3,-,TRBJ1-1,few,CASRTGLGAFF,TGTGCCAGCAGGACGGGATTAGGAGCTTTCTTT
TRBV6-2/TRBV6-3,-,TRBJ1-5,many,CASSLRTVLMQPQHF,TGTGCCAGCAGTTTGCGGACAGTACTGATGCAGCCCCAGCATTTT
TRBV7-6,-,TRBJ1-3,many,CASSSLTETSGNTIYF,TGTGCCAGCAGCTCCTTGACAGAAACCTCTGGAAACACCATATATTTT
TRBV4-1,-,TRBJ2-7,many,CASSRGGASYEQYF,TGCGCCAGCAGCCGAGGTGGGGCCTCCTACGAGCAGTACTTC
TRBV6-1,-,TRBJ2-5,many,CASSPTGSETQYF,TGTGCCAGCAGCCCCACAGGGTCAGAGACCCAGTACTTC
TRBV20-1,TRBD2,TRBJ2-3,-,CSAVAGGLTDTQYF,TGCAGTGCGGTAGCGGGGGGGCTCACAGATACGCAGTATTTT
TRBV12-3/TRBV12-4,-,TRBJ2-5,many,CASSGARETQYF,TGTGCCAGCAGCGGGGCTAGAGAGACCCAGTACTTC
TRBV7-2,TRBD2,TRBJ2-3,many,CASSLVLGGGAGDTQYF,TGTGCCAGCAGCTTAGTCCTAGGCGGGGGGGCCGGAGATACGCAGTATTTT
TRBV7-2,TRBD1,TRBJ2-5,many,CASSQRKGDSPYQETQYF,TGTGCCAGCAGCCAGCGTAAAGGGGACAGCCCGTACCAAGAGACCCAGTACTTC